These 14 T cell receptor beta chains share one sample of origin, sequenced in a study of Graves' ophthalmopathy and Graves' hyperthyroidism. Scientists amplified the TCR beta CDR3 regions from RNA transcripts. RT-PCR with HTBI primers came first, then second-round multiplex PCR. From the multiplex PCR reads, TCRdb called clonotypes with MiXCR, one entry per CDR3 protein. The sample lists about 550,000 distinct CDR3 sequences; under 40% were seen once. Source material: peripheral blood or thyroid tissue (not recorded which). These receptors were collected from an adult man with Graves' hyperthyroidism.

Ten or more counts support this clonotype. This chain uses TRBV7-9 with TRBJ2-7; TRBD2 aligns across 7 bases. The junction had 10 bases not matched to a gene; V was cut back by 5 bases and J by 6 bases. This CDR3 comprises 14 residues. Germline CDR1 is SEHNR and CDR2 is FQNEAQ (reference sequence). CDR3: CASSPVERGAEQYF. CDR3 DNA sequence: TGTGCCAGCAGCCCGGTGGAGCGGGGCGCCGAGCAGTACTTC.

The genes are TRBV2 and TRBJ1-1; tentative D call: TRBD1 (5 bases). Germline V gives CDR1 SNHLY, CDR2 FYNNEI. The V and J ends lost 1 base and 2 bases respectively, with 11 bases between them. This CDR3 is built from 15 residues. CDR3: CASSEGGTGNTEAFF. The DNA for the CDR3 is TGTGCCAGCAGTGAAGGAGGGACGGGAAACACTGAAGCTTTCTTT.

This clonotype has only a few counts. V usage is TRBV6-1 and J usage is TRBJ2-7; unclear D gene. This CDR3 has 15 amino acids. The V end was cut by 4 bases, the J end by 2 bases, with 15 bases between. The germline V gene encodes CDR1 MNHNS and CDR2 SASEGT. CDR3: CASSAAGLYTYEQYF. DNA of the CDR3: TGTGCCAGCAGTGCGGCCGGGCTCTATACCTACGAGCAGTACTTC.

There are many counts of this clonotype. The chain uses TRBV6-5 and TRBJ1-1; perhaps TRBD1 as D (6 bases). The V gene's germline CDR1 is MNHEY and CDR2 SVGAGI. V was cut by 8 bases and J by 1 base, with 8 bases left in between. The CDR3 loop spans 12 amino acids. The CDR3 is CASQGQNTEAFF. The CDR3 region has the DNA TGTGCCAGCCAGGGACAGAACACTGAAGCTTTCTTT.

This clonotype was seen more than once but under ten times. A read error may account for a junction end that differs from germline. The V gene is TRBV7-9, the J gene TRBJ2-1, with 9 bases fitting TRBD1. The CDR3 contains 15 residues. In germline, CDR1 is SEHNR, CDR2 FQNEAQ (reference sequence). The CDR3, as DNA: TGTGCCAGCAGCGGAGGGACAGGGATCTACAGTGAGCAGTTCTTC. It translates to CASSGGTGIYSEQFF.

In its sample, this clonotype was seen many times. The chain links TRBV7-2 to TRBJ1-3; D unclear. The ends were cut back, 2 bases at V and 0 bases at J, with 11 bases in the middle. The germline V gene encodes CDR1 SGHTA and CDR2 FQGNSA. This CDR3 region has 16 residues. In DNA form, the CDR3 reads TGTGCCAGCAGCTTACCCCCCCAGTTCTCTGGAAACACCATATATTTT. This gives the protein CASSLPPQFSGNTIYF.

The chain couples TRBV29-1 to TRBJ1-2; TRBD1 agrees at 7 bases. Per the germline V gene, CDR1 is SQVTM and CDR2 is ANQGSEA. The CDR3 has 13 residues. The junction had 2 bases not matched to a gene; V was cut back by 4 bases and J by 0 bases. CDR3 region: CSVGQGSNYGYTF. CDR3 DNA: TGCAGCGTTGGACAGGGTTCTAACTATGGCTACACCTTC.

Remarks on this clonotype: One base away lies a much larger clone, so this may be a sequencing read error. The V gene is TRBV20-1, the J gene TRBJ1-5; D not resolved. TRBJ2-3 matches the DNA end more closely, so the J call is doubtful. This CDR3 is built from 14 residues. Germline CDR1 and CDR2: DFQATT and SNEGSKA (reference sequence). The DNA for the CDR3 is TGCAGTGCGGTGGTACCACAGCACAATCAGCCCCAGTATTTT. Residues: CSAVVPQHNQPQYF.

CDR3 sequence reads: CASSEGRMSYNEQFF. CDR3 sequence (DNA): TGTGCCAGCAGTGAAGGTCGGATGTCCTACAATGAGCAGTTCTTC. The chain couples TRBV2 to TRBJ2-5; no firm D call. The DNA end is a closer match to TRBJ2-1, so the J assignment may be wrong. The germline gives CDR1 SNHLY, CDR2 FYNNEI. The CDR3 consists of 15 residues.

This clonotype was recorded at least ten times. V and J are TRBV27 and TRBJ2-7, with unresolved D. Germline V gene sequence: CDR1 MNHEY, CDR2 SMNVEV (reference sequence). This CDR3 is built from 15 residues. Trimming stripped 0 bases from V and 0 bases from J, with 9 bases between. CDR3 protein: CASSLSLGNSYEQYF. The CDR3 DNA follows: TGTGCCAGCAGTTTATCCCTCGGTAACTCCTACGAGCAGTACTTC.

CDR3 sequence (DNA): TGTGCCAGCAGTTTGGGGACTAGATATGACGAGCAGTACTTC. This encodes CASSLGTRYDEQYF. This chain connects TRBV7-9 to TRBJ2-7; 8 nucleotides line up with TRBD2. The junction had 9 bases not matched to a gene; V was cut back by 6 bases and J by 5 bases. This CDR3 has 14 residues. Germline V gene sequence: CDR1 SEHNR, CDR2 FQNEAQ (reference sequence).

There are many counts of this clonotype. This chain links TRBV7-2 with TRBJ1-1; 8 nucleotides agree with TRBD1. Trimming at V came to 1 base and at J to 6 bases, leaving 4 bases not matched to a gene. This CDR3 comprises 14 residues. The V gene's germline CDR1 is SGHTA and CDR2 FQGNSA. The CDR3 DNA reads TGTGCCAGCAGCTTAGTCAGGGGGCAAGCTGAAGCTTTCTTT. The encoded protein is CASSLVRGQAEAFF. The full variable domain, its missing parts supplied by reference TRBV7-2 and TRBJ1-1, is GAGVSQSPSNKVTEKGKDVELRCDPISGHTALYWYRQSLGQGLEFLIYFQGNSAPDKSGLPSDRFSAERTGGSVSTLTIQRTQQEDSAVYLCASSLVRGQAEAFFGQGTRLTVV.

This clonotype was seen at least ten times. CDR3 protein: CASSHDLGSPEAFF. DNA of the CDR3: TGCGCCAGCAGCCATGACCTCGGGAGCCCTGAAGCTTTCTTT. This chain uses TRBV4-1 with TRBJ1-1; no definite D call. Trimming removed 3 bases at V and 6 bases at J, with 14 bases between. The germline V gene encodes CDR1 MGHRA and CDR2 YSYEKL. CDR3 length: 14 residues.

V usage is TRBV6-5 and J usage is TRBJ2-2; 7 positions match TRBD1. Germline V lookup: CDR1 MNHEY, CDR2 SVGAGI. This CDR3 has 17 amino acids. V trimming: 2 bases; J trimming: 0 bases; junction bases outside the gene matches: 6. This CDR3 reads CASSYNRGRTNTGELFF. DNA of the CDR3: TGTGCCAGCAGTTACAACAGGGGACGGACGAACACCGGGGAGCTGTTTTTT.